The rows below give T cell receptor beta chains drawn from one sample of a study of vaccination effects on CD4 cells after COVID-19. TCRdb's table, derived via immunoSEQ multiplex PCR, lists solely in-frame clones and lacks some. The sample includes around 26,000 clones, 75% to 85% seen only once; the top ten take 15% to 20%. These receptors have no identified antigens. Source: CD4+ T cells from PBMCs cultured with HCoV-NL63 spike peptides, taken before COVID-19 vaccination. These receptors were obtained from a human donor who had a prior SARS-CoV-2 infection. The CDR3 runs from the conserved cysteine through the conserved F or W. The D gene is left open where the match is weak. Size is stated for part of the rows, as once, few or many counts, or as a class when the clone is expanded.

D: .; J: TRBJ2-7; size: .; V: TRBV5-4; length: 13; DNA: TGTGCCAGCAGCTTCCCATCAGACTACGAGCAGTACTTC; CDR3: CASSFPSDYEQYF
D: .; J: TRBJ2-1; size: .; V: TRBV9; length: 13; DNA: TGTGCCAGCGCCCTCGGCGGGTTGAATGAGCAGTTCTTC; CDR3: CASALGGLNEQFF
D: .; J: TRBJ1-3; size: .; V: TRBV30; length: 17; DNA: TGTGCCTGGAGTGCCTTTCGGGGGCCAGGAATTGGAAACACCATATATTTT; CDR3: CAWSAFRGPGIGNTIYF
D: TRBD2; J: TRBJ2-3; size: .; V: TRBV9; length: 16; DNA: TGTGCCAGCAGCACCGGACTAGCGGGGAACACAGATACGCAGTATTTT; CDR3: CASSTGLAGNTDTQYF
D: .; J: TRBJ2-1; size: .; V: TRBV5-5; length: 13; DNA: TGTGCCAGCAGCTTGAGAGTTGATAATGAGCAGTTCTTC; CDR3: CASSLRVDNEQFF
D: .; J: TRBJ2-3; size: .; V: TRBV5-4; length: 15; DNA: TGTGCCAGCAGCTTCCGGGACGGGATCACAGATACGCAGTATTTT; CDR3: CASSFRDGITDTQYF
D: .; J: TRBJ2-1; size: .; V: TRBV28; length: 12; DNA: TGTGCCAGCAGTTTTCATTCCAATGAGCAGTTCTTC; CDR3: CASSFHSNEQFF
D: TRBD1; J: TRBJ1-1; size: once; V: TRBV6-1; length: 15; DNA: TGTGCCAGCAGTGAACGAGGACAGGATGGCACTGAAGCTTTCTTT; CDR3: CASSERGQDGTEAFF
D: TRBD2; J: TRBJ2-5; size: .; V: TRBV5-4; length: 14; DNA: TGTGCCAGTCATACGGGCGGGGGTAGGGAGACCCAGTACTTC; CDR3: CASHTGGGRETQYF
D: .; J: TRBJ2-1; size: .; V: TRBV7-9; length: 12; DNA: TGTGCCAGCAGCCGTAGCGGCGGTGAGCAGTTCTTC; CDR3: CASSRSGGEQFF
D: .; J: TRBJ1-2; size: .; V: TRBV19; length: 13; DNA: TGTGCCAGTAGTTGGCAGACTAACTATGGCTACACCTTC; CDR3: CASSWQTNYGYTF
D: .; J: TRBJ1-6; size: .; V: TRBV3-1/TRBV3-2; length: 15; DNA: TGTGCCAGCAGCCGCGGATTCGGATATAATTCACCCCTCCACTTT; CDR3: CASSRGFGYNSPLHF
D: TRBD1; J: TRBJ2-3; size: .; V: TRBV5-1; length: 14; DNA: TGCGCCAGCACGACACAGGGGGCGGCTGATACGCAGTATTTT; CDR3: CASTTQGAADTQYF
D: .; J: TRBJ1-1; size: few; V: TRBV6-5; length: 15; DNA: TGTGCCAGCACCCGAATACAGGGTGGGTACACTGAAGCTTTCTTT; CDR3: CASTRIQGGYTEAFF
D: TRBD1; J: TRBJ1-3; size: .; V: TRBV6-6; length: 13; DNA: TGTGCCAGCAAGGACAGGGGGTTGAACACCATATATTTT; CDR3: CASKDRGLNTIYF
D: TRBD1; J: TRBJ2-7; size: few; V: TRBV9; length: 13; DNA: TGTGCCAGCAGCGTAGGAGGGACAGGGTTTGAGTACTTC; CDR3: CASSVGGTGFEYF
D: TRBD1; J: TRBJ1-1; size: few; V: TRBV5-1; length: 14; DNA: TGCGCCAGCAGCTTTTCGGGACAGGAGGTGGGTGCTTTCTTT; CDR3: CASSFSGQEVGAFF
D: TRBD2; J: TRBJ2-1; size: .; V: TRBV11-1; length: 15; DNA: TGTGCCAGCAGCTGGGGACTAGACTCCTACAATGAGCAGTTCTTC; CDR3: CASSWGLDSYNEQFF
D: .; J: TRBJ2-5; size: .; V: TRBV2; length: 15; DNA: TGTGCCAGCAGTGAAGCTCTCGGGTACGGAGAGACCCAGTACTTC; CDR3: CASSEALGYGETQYF
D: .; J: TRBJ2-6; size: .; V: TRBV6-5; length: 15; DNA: TGTGCCAGCAGTTACTCAGAGTCTGGGGCCAACGTCCTGACTTTC; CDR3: CASSYSESGANVLTF
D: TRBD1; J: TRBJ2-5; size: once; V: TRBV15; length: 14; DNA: TGTGCCACCAGTCGTGACAGGGCCGAAGAGACCCAGTACTTC; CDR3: CATSRDRAEETQYF
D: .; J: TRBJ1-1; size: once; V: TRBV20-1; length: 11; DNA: TGCAGTGCTAGGTTCGCCCGTTCTACTTTCTTT; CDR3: CSARFARSTFF
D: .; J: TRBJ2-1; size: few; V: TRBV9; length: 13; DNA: TGTGCCAGCAGCGTTGACTCCTACAATGAGCAGTTCTTC; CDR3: CASSVDSYNEQFF
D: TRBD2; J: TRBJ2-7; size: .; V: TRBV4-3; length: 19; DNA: TGCGCCAGCAGCCAAGAGGGGCCCGGGCTTGGAGCGGGAGGAGACGAGCAGTACTTC; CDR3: CASSQEGPGLGAGGDEQYF
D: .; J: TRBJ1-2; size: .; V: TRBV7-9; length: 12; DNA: TGTGCCAGCAGCTTAGTACCGGGGGGCTACACCTTC; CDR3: CASSLVPGGYTF
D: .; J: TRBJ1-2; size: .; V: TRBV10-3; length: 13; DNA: TGTGCCATCAGTGATTCGGGCAGCTATGGCTACACCTTC; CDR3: CAISDSGSYGYTF
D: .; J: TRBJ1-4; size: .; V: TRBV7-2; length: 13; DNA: TGTGCCAGCAGCTTAGCAGTTAATGAAAAACTGTTTTTT; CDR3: CASSLAVNEKLFF
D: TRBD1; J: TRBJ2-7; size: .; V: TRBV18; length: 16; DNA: TGTGCCAGCTCACCACCGCCAGGACAGGGGAGTTACGAGCAGTACTTC; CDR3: CASSPPPGQGSYEQYF
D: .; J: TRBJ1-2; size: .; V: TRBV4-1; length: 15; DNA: TGCGCCAGCAGCCAAGTGTTCAAATCTAACTATGGCTACACCTTC; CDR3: CASSQVFKSNYGYTF
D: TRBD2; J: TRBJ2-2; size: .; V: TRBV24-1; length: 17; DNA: TGTGCCACCAGTGACCGTAGGACTAGCGGAAACACCGGGGAGCTGTTTTTT; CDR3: CATSDRRTSGNTGELFF
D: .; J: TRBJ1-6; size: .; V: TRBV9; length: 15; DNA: TGTGCCAGCAGCTTCACAGGGTTGGGGGGTTCACCCCTCCACTTT; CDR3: CASSFTGLGGSPLHF